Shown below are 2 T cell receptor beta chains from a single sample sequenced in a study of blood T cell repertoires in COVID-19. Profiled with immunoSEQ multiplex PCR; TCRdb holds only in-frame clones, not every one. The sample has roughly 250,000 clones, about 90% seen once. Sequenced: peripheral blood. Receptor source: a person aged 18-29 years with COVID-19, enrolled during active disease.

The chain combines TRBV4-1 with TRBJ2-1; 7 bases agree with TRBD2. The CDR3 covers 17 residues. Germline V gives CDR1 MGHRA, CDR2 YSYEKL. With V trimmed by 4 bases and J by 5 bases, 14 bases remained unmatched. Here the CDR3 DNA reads TGCGCCAGCAGCCGGGCCGGACTAGTAGTGACACACAATGAGCAGTTCTTC. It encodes CASSRAGLVVTHNEQFF.

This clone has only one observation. The CDR3 sequence is CASSVGQGLNEQYF. The CDR3, as DNA: TGTGCCAGCAGCGTAGGGCAGGGACTTAACGAGCAGTACTTC. The chain is built from TRBV9 and TRBJ2-7, with D possibly TRBD2 on 6 matching bases. The CDR3 has 14 residues. CDR1 and CDR2 (germline): SGDLS, YYNGEE. Trimming removed 0 bases from V and 5 bases from J, with 12 bases in between.